Listed below are T cell receptor beta chains from one sample, sequenced in a study of cytomegalovirus exposure and HLA in healthy donors. Using immunoSEQ multiplex PCR, the repertoire was profiled, and TCRdb retains in-frame clones only, with some absent. Its clone listing holds around 65,000 clones. Material for sequencing was PBMCs. These receptors all come from a boy younger than 18 in good health and CMV-seronegative. The CDR3 runs from the conserved cysteine through the conserved F or W. A D gene is named only where the DNA matches it firmly.

D	V	J	CDR3	DNA
TRBD2	TRBV10-3	TRBJ2-3	CAISELAGDRDTQYF	TGTGCCATCAGTGAACTAGCGGGGGATCGCGATACGCAGTATTTT
NA	TRBV30	TRBJ1-2	CAWEAHRGYGYTF	TGTGCCTGGGAAGCGCATCGGGGGTATGGCTACACCTTC
TRBD1	TRBV5-5	TRBJ2-7	CASSLGRGLRRPYEQYF	TGTGCCAGCAGCTTAGGCAGGGGGCTAAGGAGACCCTACGAGCAGTACTTC
NA	TRBV7-9	TRBJ2-3	CATGSTDTQYF	TGTGCCACCGGGAGCACAGATACGCAGTATTTT
TRBD2	TRBV5-1	TRBJ2-1	CASSTSGTFDEQFF	TGCGCCAGCAGCACTAGCGGGACCTTCGATGAGCAGTTCTTC
NA	TRBV5-1	TRBJ2-7	CASSSGGELYEQYF	TGCGCCAGCAGCTCCGGAGGGGAACTCTACGAGCAGTACTTC
NA	TRBV11-3	TRBJ2-7	CASSFGGYYEQYF	TGTGCCAGCAGCTTCGGCGGGTACTACGAGCAGTACTTC
NA	TRBV4-3	TRBJ2-3	CASSQVQQGDTQYF	TGCGCCAGCAGCCAAGTACAACAGGGAGATACGCAGTATTTT
TRBD2	TRBV23-1	TRBJ2-1	CASSQSRKLAGAAYNEQFF	TGCGCCAGCAGTCAATCGAGGAAGCTAGCGGGAGCCGCCTACAATGAGCAGTTCTTC
TRBD1	TRBV5-6	TRBJ1-4	CASSSPTGGYEKLFF	TGTGCCAGCAGCTCACCGACAGGGGGATATGAAAAACTGTTTTTT
NA	TRBV27	TRBJ1-3	CASSPTGGSGNTIYF	TGTGCCAGCAGTCCGACAGGCGGCTCTGGAAACACCATATATTTT
NA	TRBV4-3	TRBJ2-5	CASSQDLRAQETQYF	TGCGCCAGCAGCCAAGACCTGCGGGCTCAAGAGACCCAGTACTTC
NA	TRBV5-6	TRBJ2-7	CVSSRTINRVLHEQYF	TGTGTCAGCAGCCGAACTATAAACAGGGTATTACACGAGCAGTACTTC
NA	TRBV6-5	TRBJ1-1	CASQRTEEAFF	TGTGCCAGCCAGAGGACAGAAGAAGCTTTCTTT
NA	TRBV9	TRBJ1-1	CASSFQGTNTEAFF	TGTGCCAGCAGTTTTCAGGGGACGAACACTGAAGCTTTCTTT
TRBD2	TRBV7-6	TRBJ2-7	CASSLGREGGEQYF	TGTGCCAGCAGCTTAGGGCGGGAGGGCGGCGAGCAGTACTTC
NA	TRBV6-6	TRBJ1-2	CASSPGVNYGYTF	TGTGCCAGCAGCCCCGGAGTTAACTATGGCTACACCTTC
NA	TRBV14	TRBJ1-6	CASSQFGHNNSPLHF	TGTGCCAGCAGCCAATTTGGGCATAATAATTCACCCCTCCACTTT
NA	TRBV13	TRBJ2-7	CASSPPSGDYEQYF	TGTGCCAGCAGCCCACCATCCGGGGACTACGAGCAGTACTTC
NA	TRBV2	TRBJ1-1	CASSEQGMSEAFF	TGTGCCAGCAGTGAACAGGGTATGTCTGAAGCTTTCTTT
NA	TRBV29-1	TRBJ1-3	CSVGEGAGNTIYF	TGCAGCGTTGGTGAGGGAGCTGGAAACACCATATATTTT
NA	TRBV30	TRBJ2-5	CAWTRRAQETQYF	TGTGCCTGGACAAGGAGAGCCCAAGAGACCCAGTACTTC
NA	TRBV5-4	TRBJ2-7	CASSLQGIGQYF	TGTGCCAGCAGCTTGCAGGGTATCGGGCAGTACTTC
TRBD2	TRBV2	TRBJ2-3	CASRLRDYVTDTQYF	TGTGCCAGCAGGCTCCGGGACTATGTCACAGATACGCAGTATTTT
TRBD2	TRBV7-3	TRBJ2-1	CASSQGTSGYNEQFF	TGTGCCAGCAGCCAAGGGACTAGCGGCTACAATGAGCAGTTCTTC
NA	TRBV7-2	TRBJ1-5	CASSSLDSADMHF	TGTGCCAGCAGCTCCCTTGACAGTGCGGATATGCATTTT
NA	TRBV25-1	TRBJ2-7	CASSGTTYEQYF	TGTGCCAGCAGTGGGACTACCTACGAGCAGTACTTC
NA	TRBV4-3	TRBJ2-1	CASSQARAANEQFF	TGCGCCAGCAGCCAAGCCCGAGCCGCTAATGAGCAGTTCTTC
TRBD2	TRBV27	TRBJ2-4	CASSPQLGSGNLAKNIQYF	TGTGCCAGCAGTCCCCAGTTAGGAAGCGGGAATCTAGCCAAAAACATTCAGTACTTC
TRBD2	TRBV7-9	TRBJ2-7	CASSPGLAGYEQYF	TGTGCCAGCAGCCCCGGACTAGCGGGATACGAGCAGTACTTC
NA	TRBV6-5	TRBJ1-1	CASSYSYRNTEAFF	TGCGCCAGCAGTTACTCATACAGGAACACTGAAGCTTTCTTT
NA	TRBV6-1	TRBJ1-5	CASSDFGQTNQPQHF	TGTGCCAGCAGTGATTTTGGGCAGACCAATCAGCCCCAGCATTTT
TRBD1	TRBV2	TRBJ1-1	CASSENRGNTEAFF	TGTGCCAGCAGTGAAAACAGGGGGAACACTGAAGCTTTCTTT
NA	TRBV10-1	TRBJ1-1	CASSEGQPMNTEAFF	TGCGCCAGCAGTGAGGGGCAGCCCATGAACACTGAAGCTTTCTTT
NA	TRBV6-4	TRBJ1-5	CASSPDGGGNQPQHF	TGTGCCAGCAGTCCGGACGGAGGAGGCAATCAGCCCCAGCATTTT
NA	TRBV9	TRBJ2-2	CASRTGSGELFF	TGTGCCAGCAGAACAGGTTCTGGGGAGCTGTTTTTT
NA	TRBV29-1	TRBJ1-4	CSVPQGEKLFF	TGCAGCGTCCCACAGGGTGAAAAACTGTTTTTT
TRBD2	TRBV29-1	TRBJ2-3	CSAGGLAGVTDTQYF	TGCAGCGCCGGAGGGTTGGCGGGAGTCACAGATACGCAGTATTTT
TRBD1	TRBV19	TRBJ2-3	CASSIVNLSPGQNTDTQYF	TGTGCCAGTAGTATAGTAAACCTTTCTCCGGGACAGAACACAGATACGCAGTATTTT
TRBD1	TRBV2	TRBJ1-5	CASSEVEGANQPQHF	TGTGCCAGCAGTGAAGTGGAGGGGGCGAATCAGCCCCAGCATTTT
TRBD2	TRBV19	TRBJ2-3	CASTRGGGGDTQYF	TGTGCCAGTACTCGGGGGGGTGGGGGAGATACGCAGTATTTT